This entry is about one T cell receptor (beta chain). This sample stems from a study of CD8 T cells in ankylosing spondylitis. CDR3 length equals 13 residues. V dropped 4 bases and J dropped 4 bases, with 10 bases sitting between them. Looked up from germline, CDR1 is MNHNS and CDR2 is SASEGT. Generation of TCR beta libraries employed quantitative 5'-RACE incorporating molecular barcodes. TCRdb passed the 5' RACE reads through MiXCR, listing each CDR3 protein once. Of approximately 140,000 distinct CDR3 sequences in the sample, approximately 9.2% were seen once. The sequence came from a male donor with ankylosing spondylitis. The rearrangement uses TRBV6-1 and TRBJ1-2; D gene ambiguous. The specimen sequenced was synovial fluid, either unsorted or a sorted T cell fraction (not recorded which). DNA of the CDR3: TGTGCCAGCAGTGCGGGGAGGGCCTATGGCTACACCTTC. It specifies CASSAGRAYGYTF.